This T cell receptor beta chain was retrieved from a study of T cells in Graves' hyperthyroidism and ophthalmopathy. Study observations and caveats: In simple terms, a model built on 13 V-J features told ophthalmopathy apart from stable hyperthyroidism. In blood, most of the thyroid clonotypes expanded above 0.001 were also present.

Patients aged 18 to 65 had newly diagnosed hyperthyroidism of under 2 months' duration. The PBMCs were sourced from fresh peripheral blood (about 9.7 ml). The CDR3 spans 13 residues. Germline V gene data show CDR1 as DFQATT and CDR2 as SNEGSKA (reference sequence). Unmatched junction bases numbered 5, after V lost 4 bases and J lost 3 bases. In this sample, this clonotype turned up many times. Its cognate antigen is unknown. Authors of the study amplified TCR beta CDR3 regions from RNA transcripts. Initially, a first-round RT-PCR of the TCR CDR3 employed the HTBI primer set. TCRdb ran MiXCR on the multiplex PCR reads and lists one entry per CDR3 protein. This table holds about 290,000 distinct CDR3 sequences, approximately 15% found once.

This TCR came from a man aged 30-40 years with Graves' hyperthyroidism. Sequences were obtained from blood. The rearrangement joins TRBV20-1 to TRBJ1-1; 7 bases map to TRBD1. As DNA, the CDR3 is TGCAGTGCTAAAGGACAGGTGCACACTGAAGCTTTCTTT. Protein product: CSAKGQVHTEAFF.